The 17 T cell receptor beta chains below all came from one sample that was sequenced in a study of blood T cell repertoires in COVID-19. The data were produced by immunoSEQ multiplex PCR, yet TCRdb's version contains in-frame clones alone and is incomplete. The sample has fewer than 350,000 clones, around four fifths seen once. The sequenced material came from peripheral blood. Receptor source: a woman aged 45-65 years with active or convalescent COVID-19.

The rearrangement joins TRBV3-1 (or the pseudogene TRBV3-2) to TRBJ2-3, with D possibly being TRBD2 (6 bases). Germline CDR1 reads LGHDT; CDR2 reads YNNKEL (reference sequence). Trimming pared 4 bases from V and 6 bases from J, leaving 14 bases between. The CDR3 loop spans 14 amino acids. The CDR3 DNA reads TGTGCCAGCAGCCGACCTGGGAGGTACGATACGCAGTATTTT. Amino acid sequence: CASSRPGRYDTQYF.

The gene calls are TRBV5-1 and TRBJ2-3; 7 bases agree with TRBD2. V lost 5 bases and J lost 4; bases outside the gene matches: 1. CDR3 length: 12 amino acids. Germline-derived CDR1 and CDR2 are SGHRS and YFSETQ. This chain's CDR3 is CASSAGADTQYF. In DNA form, the CDR3 reads TGCGCCAGCAGTGCGGGAGCAGATACGCAGTATTTT.

The chain employs TRBV15 and TRBJ2-7; 9 positions match TRBD2. The CDR3 totals 14 residues. CDR1 LNHNV and CDR2 YYDKDF come from the germline V gene (reference sequence). With 8 bases clipped from V and 3 bases from J, the junction kept 8 bases outside the gene matches. The CDR3 here is CATAGGTGLYEQYF. For the CDR3, the DNA is TGTGCCACCGCGGGAGGGACGGGACTCTACGAGCAGTACTTC.

CDR3 in amino acids: CASSRQGDNQPQHF. The CDR3 DNA is TGTGCCAGCAGTAGGCAGGGGGACAATCAGCCCCAGCATTTT. The rearrangement joins TRBV2 to TRBJ1-5; 7 nucleotides line up with TRBD1. The CDR3 runs to 14 residues. Germline assignment: CDR1 SNHLY and CDR2 FYNNEI. With 5 bases clipped from V and 3 bases from J, the junction kept 4 bases outside the gene matches. The entire variable domain, with the rest obtained from reference TRBV2 and TRBJ1-5, is as follows: EPEVTQTPSHQVTQMGQEVILRCVPISNHLYFYWYRQILGQKVEFLVSFYNNEISEKSEIFDDQFSVERPDGSNFTLKIRSTKLEDSAMYFCASSRQGDNQPQHFGDGTRLSIL.

The V gene is TRBV6-5, the J gene TRBJ1-2; a weak D match, TRBD1 (5 bases). Germline V gene lookup returns CDR1 MNHEY and CDR2 SVGAGI. V dropped 7 bases and J dropped 4 bases, with 16 bases sitting between them. The CDR3 extends over 14 amino acids. The CDR3 spells CASTYPRGIYGYTF. In nucleotides, the CDR3 is TGTGCCAGCACATACCCTCGGGGGATCTATGGCTACACCTTC.

As regards this clone: A read error may account for a junction end that differs from germline. The chain is built from TRBV6-6 and TRBJ2-1; TRBD2 matches 7 bases. Germline CDR1 is MNHNY and CDR2 is SVGAGI (reference sequence). This CDR3 has 14 residues. For the CDR3, the DNA is TGTGCCAGCAGCGGCGGGAGCCGCTACTATGAGCAGTTCTTC. Its protein product is CASSGGSRYYEQFF.

The V call is TRBV5-6, the J call TRBJ2-3; D not resolved. Germline V lookup: CDR1 SGHDT, CDR2 YYEEEE. V dropped 3 bases and J dropped 4 bases, with 12 bases sitting between them. The CDR3 contains 14 residues. CDR3 in amino acids: CASSWASSPDTQYF. In DNA form, the CDR3 reads TGTGCCAGCAGCTGGGCCTCGAGTCCAGATACGCAGTATTTT.

The chain has TRBV5-1 and TRBJ2-1; 11 bases agree with TRBD2. J lost 5 bases, V lost 7 bases, and 8 bases had no gene match. The germline V gene has CDR1 SGHRS and CDR2 YFSETQ. The CDR3 has 15 residues. CDR3 region: CASRATSGIHNEQFF. The CDR3 nucleotides are TGCGCCAGCCGAGCGACTAGCGGGATTCACAATGAGCAGTTCTTC.

This clone was detected many times. V gene TRBV6-2 or TRBV6-3 combines with J gene TRBJ2-1; D gene unclear. Germline V gives CDR1 MNHEY, CDR2 SVGEGT. The V end was cut by 0 bases, the J end by 3 bases, with 9 bases between. This CDR3 is 15 amino acids long. In nucleotides, the CDR3 is TGTGCCAGCAGTTACTCCCCTTCTAACTACAATGAGCAGTTCTTC. Its protein product is CASSYSPSNYNEQFF.

This chain connects TRBV19 to TRBJ1-3; no clear D gene. The germline V gene encodes CDR1 LNHDA and CDR2 SQIVND (reference sequence). Trimming pared 7 bases from V and 4 bases from J, leaving 11 bases between. The CDR3 runs to 13 residues. The CDR3 here is CASNPTGGNTIYF. The CDR3 region has the DNA TGTGCCAGTAACCCGACGGGGGGAAACACCATATATTTT.

This chain links TRBV6-1 with TRBJ1-1; D possibly corresponds to TRBD1 (5 bases). CDR1 and CDR2 from the germline V gene are MNHNS and SASEGT. The CDR3 extends over 15 amino acids. V gave up 2 bases and J gave up 0 bases, with 10 bases separating them. The CDR3 region is CASSESTVMNTEAFF. CDR3 nucleotide sequence: TGTGCCAGCAGTGAATCGACAGTGATGAACACTGAAGCTTTCTTT.

J is TRBJ2-7 and V is TRBV4-1; no reliable D call. Looked up from germline, CDR1 is MGHRA and CDR2 is YSYEKL. With 0 bases removed from V and 4 bases from J, the gap between germline ends came to 7 bases. The CDR3 is 13 residues long. The CDR3 sequence: CASSQDPYYEQYF. CDR3 coding DNA: TGCGCCAGCAGCCAAGACCCGTATTACGAGCAGTACTTC.

The rearrangement links TRBV11-2 to TRBJ2-1; 7 positions agree with TRBD1. The germline gives CDR1 SGHAT, CDR2 FQNNGV. The CDR3 sequence is 13 residues long. V shed 3 bases, J shed 9 bases, and the junction held 5 bases outside the gene matches. The CDR3 is CASSFGQVSEQFF. The CDR3 nucleotides are TGTGCCAGCAGCTTCGGACAGGTCAGTGAGCAGTTCTTC.

This clone has only a few counts. This chain links TRBV4-1 with TRBJ1-3; the D gene is possibly TRBD1 (6 bases). Germline loops: CDR1 MGHRA, CDR2 YSYEKL. This CDR3 contains 15 residues. Trimming cost V 4 bases and J 4 bases, with 14 bases left between them. Written as DNA, the CDR3 is TGCGCCAGCAGCCCCCCGGGGGGCTCAGGAAACACCATATATTTT. This gives the protein CASSPPGGSGNTIYF.

The chain joins TRBV9 to TRBJ2-3, with 10 bases fitting TRBD2. Germline assignment: CDR1 SGDLS and CDR2 YYNGEE. The CDR3 loop spans 17 amino acids. The trim removed 0 bases at V and 4 bases at J, leaving 8 bases unmatched. The CDR3 spells CASSVVPSGRGSDTQYF. The CDR3 DNA sequence: TGTGCCAGCAGCGTAGTGCCTAGCGGGAGAGGATCAGATACGCAGTATTTT.

The J gene is TRBJ1-1, the V gene TRBV7-9, with D unresolved. V lost 6 bases and J 10 bases, leaving 9 bases between the germline ends. The CDR3 has 10 residues. Germline V gives CDR1 SEHNR, CDR2 FQNEAQ (reference sequence). CDR3 residues: CASSHEGAFF. The CDR3 DNA is TGTGCCAGCAGTCACGAGGGAGCTTTCTTT.

The J gene is TRBJ1-5, the V gene TRBV7-9; no clear D. The CDR3 is 13 amino acids. The ends were cut back, 3 bases at V and 9 bases at J, with 12 bases in the middle. CDR1 is SEHNR, CDR2 FQNEAQ, per germline (reference sequence). The CDR3 DNA is TGTGCCAGCAGCTTTGGCGGCCTGGGGCCCCAGCATTTT. As protein: CASSFGGLGPQHF.